The 25 T cell receptor beta chains in this list originate from one sample, sequenced in a study of blood T cell repertoires in COVID-19. The method was immunoSEQ multiplex PCR; TCRdb's version includes in-frame clones alone and lacks a portion of them. This sample carries some 130,000 clones, 70% to 85% of them seen once, and the ten largest clones take about a sixth. The sample consisted of peripheral blood. The source is a woman of 80 years or more with acute or convalescent COVID-19.

The chain combines TRBV20-1 with TRBJ2-7; 10 bases are shared with TRBD2. The CDR3 runs 16 residues. V lost 3 bases and J lost 1; bases outside the gene matches: 9. In germline, CDR1 is DFQATT, CDR2 SNEGSKA (reference sequence). In DNA, the CDR3 is TGCAGTGCTAGTAGTAGCGGGGGGTCAGGTTCCTACGAGCAGTACTTC. This codes for CSASSSGGSGSYEQYF.

The V call is TRBV3-1 (or the pseudogene TRBV3-2), the J call TRBJ1-2; possible D gene TRBD1, 5 bases. The V gene's germline CDR1 is LGHDT and CDR2 YNNKEL (reference sequence). The CDR3 covers 13 residues. Trimming stripped 6 bases from V and 3 bases from J, with 11 bases between. CDR3 nucleotides: TGTGCCAGCAGTCCGGGGGGTTACTATGGCTACACCTTC. Translated: CASSPGGYYGYTF.

In DNA form, the CDR3 reads TGTGCCAGCAGTACTAGCGGGGGAGATACGCAGTATTTT. Amino acids: CASSTSGGDTQYF. The V and J genes are TRBV6-5 and TRBJ2-3; 11 bases agree with TRBD2. After removal of 5 bases from V and 5 bases from J, the junction contained 0 bases not matched to a gene. This CDR3 is 13 amino acids long. Germline loops: CDR1 MNHEY, CDR2 SVGAGI.

This sequence joins TRBV2 and TRBJ2-7, with TRBD2 matching 11 bases. Germline CDR1 is SNHLY and CDR2 is FYNNEI. The J segment lost 0 bases and the V segment lost 0 bases, leaving 1 base of the junction unmatched. The CDR3 is made up of 16 amino acids. This chain's CDR3 is CASSEASGGASYEQYF. The CDR3 DNA reads TGTGCCAGCAGTGAAGCTAGCGGGGGGGCCTCCTACGAGCAGTACTTC.

In nucleotides, the CDR3 is TGTGCCAGCAGTTACTCAGGGGAGGAAATACTATCCGCGAATCAGCCCCAGCATTTT. It encodes CASSYSGEEILSANQPQHF. The V call is TRBV6-2 or TRBV6-3, the J call TRBJ1-5, with a weak D call TRBD1 (5 bases). This CDR3 region has 19 residues. V dropped 0 bases and J dropped 4 bases, with 22 bases sitting between them. Per germline, CDR1 MNHEY and CDR2 SVGEGT.

This chain connects TRBV6-2 or TRBV6-3 to TRBJ1-1; maybe TRBD1 (6 bases). The germline V gene encodes CDR1 MNHEY and CDR2 SVGEGT. The CDR3 covers 14 residues. V lost 0 bases to trimming and J lost 12 bases, with 17 bases between them. The CDR3 DNA sequence: TGTGCCAGCAGTTACTCGGGAGCGACAGGCTTGCCTTTCTTT. It encodes CASSYSGATGLPFF.

This clone was observed a single time. The V call is TRBV6-5, the J call TRBJ1-6, with D perhaps matching TRBD1 (5 bases). V shed 6 bases and J shed 7 bases, with 13 bases lying between them. The germline V gene encodes CDR1 MNHEY and CDR2 SVGAGI. The CDR3 has 14 residues. CDR3 protein: CASRPAGENSPLHF. The DNA of the CDR3 is TGTGCCAGCAGGCCCGCGGGGGAAAATTCACCCCTCCACTTT.

This chain connects TRBV12-3 or TRBV12-4 to TRBJ1-5; TRBD1 aligns across 7 bases. Trimming at V came to 7 bases and at J to 9 bases, leaving 6 bases not matched to a gene. There are 12 residues in the CDR3. CDR3 sequence: CASTQGETPQHF. CDR3 nucleotide sequence: TGTGCCAGCACTCAGGGGGAAACGCCCCAGCATTTT.

This clone was detected only a few times. The chain employs TRBV29-1 and TRBJ2-2, with 7 nucleotides matching TRBD1. There are 14 residues in the CDR3. V shed 7 bases, J shed 3 bases, and the junction held 8 bases outside the gene matches. In germline, CDR1 is SQVTM, CDR2 ANQGSEA. The CDR3 is CSGFTQGDTGELFF. The CDR3 DNA is TGCAGCGGATTTACCCAGGGGGACACCGGGGAGCTGTTTTTT.

This clone was counted a single time. The rearrangement links TRBV18 to TRBJ2-7, with D possibly matching TRBD1 (5 bases). This CDR3 is built from 14 residues. Per germline, CDR1 KGHSH and CDR2 LQKENI. With 4 bases removed from V and 0 bases from J, the gap between germline ends came to 10 bases. The CDR3 reads CASSRTPSSYEQYF. CDR3 nucleotides: TGTGCCAGCTCACGGACACCTAGCTCCTACGAGCAGTACTTC.

The chain employs TRBV24-1 and TRBJ2-3; 9 positions agree with TRBD2. The J segment lost 4 bases and the V segment lost 3 bases, leaving 7 bases of the junction unmatched. The CDR3 loop spans 16 amino acids. The germline V gene encodes CDR1 KGHDR and CDR2 SFDVKD. CDR3 in amino acids: CATSDPGREGSDTQYF. DNA for the CDR3: TGTGCCACCAGTGATCCCGGGCGGGAGGGGTCAGATACGCAGTATTTT.

The rearrangement links TRBV11-2 to TRBJ2-3; TRBD2 matches 10 bases. The CDR3 loop spans 16 amino acids. The germline V gene encodes CDR1 SGHAT and CDR2 FQNNGV. With V trimmed by 5 bases and J by 4 bases, 9 bases remained unmatched. The CDR3 reads CASSLRAGGLADTQYF. The CDR3 DNA reads as TGTGCCAGCAGCCTCCGAGCGGGGGGGCTGGCAGATACGCAGTATTTT.

The chain links TRBV7-6 to TRBJ2-5; D might be TRBD2 (5 bases). Per germline, CDR1 SGHVS and CDR2 FNYEAQ. V lost 4 bases and J lost 7, with 25 bases in between. The CDR3 runs to 17 residues. The CDR3 DNA sequence: TGTGCCAGCAGCTCCACCTCGGCCGGGCCCGGGGATAGGACCCAGTACTTC. Its protein is CASSSTSAGPGDRTQYF.

This chain connects TRBV11-3 to TRBJ2-1, with D possibly TRBD1 on 5 matching bases. This CDR3 region has 12 residues. The V and J ends lost 2 bases and 8 bases respectively, with 7 bases between them. CDR1 is SGHNT, CDR2 YENEEA, per germline. DNA for the CDR3: TGTGCCAGCAGCTTAACAGGCCATGAGCAGTTCTTC. As protein: CASSLTGHEQFF.

The V gene is TRBV7-9, the J gene TRBJ2-5; TRBD1 matches at 7 bases. The length of the CDR3 is 15 residues. Losses at the gene ends were 2 bases for V and 6 bases for J; bases not matched to a gene: 9. Looked up from germline, CDR1 is SEHNR and CDR2 is FQNEAQ (reference sequence). The CDR3 nucleotides read TGTGCCAGCAGCTTAAGACGCGACAGGGCCCAGACCCAGTACTTC. Translating it yields CASSLRRDRAQTQYF.

The chain is built from TRBV4-3 and TRBJ1-1; 7 nucleotides align to TRBD1. Trimming took 1 base from V and 5 from J; bases not matched to a gene: 7. Germline CDR1 and CDR2: LGHNA and YSLEER. The CDR3 totals 15 residues. The CDR3 region has the DNA TGCGCCAGCAGCCAAGGAGAGACAGGGATAACTGAAGCTTTCTTT. Translating gives CASSQGETGITEAFF.

The V call is TRBV9, the J call TRBJ1-4, with D uncertain. The germline gives CDR1 SGDLS, CDR2 YYNGEE. Trimming removed 3 bases at V and 8 bases at J, with 11 bases between. This CDR3 comprises 13 residues. The CDR3 DNA reads TGTGCCAGCAGCGCCAGTCGGGGAGAAAAACTGTTTTTT. Translation: CASSASRGEKLFF.

The rearrangement uses TRBV18 and TRBJ2-7; 8 nucleotides align to TRBD2. V trimming: 3 bases; J trimming: 2 bases; junction bases outside the gene matches: 6. This CDR3 spans 15 amino acids. Germline assignment: CDR1 KGHSH and CDR2 LQKENI. CDR3 nucleotides: TGTGCCAGCTCACCCCGGGGGGGGGATACCTACGAGCAGTACTTC. It is translated as CASSPRGGDTYEQYF.

The CDR3 DNA reads TGTGCCATCAGTGGAGGAGCCCATGCACGCACAGATACGCAGTATTTT. Its translation: CAISGGAHARTDTQYF. The chain employs TRBV10-3 and TRBJ2-3; no reliable D call. V dropped 4 bases and J dropped 1 base, with 15 bases sitting between them. CDR3 length: 16 residues. Germline CDR1 and CDR2: ENHRY and SYGVKD.

The chain employs TRBV2 and TRBJ1-6; TRBD1 matches at 10 bases. Germline V gives CDR1 SNHLY, CDR2 FYNNEI. CDR3 length: 17 amino acids. The ends lost 4 bases at V and 6 bases at J; junction bases unmatched: 9. The CDR3 DNA follows: TGTGCCAGCAGTGGACAGGGACAGGGGTTGGGTAATTCACCCCTCCACTTT. Encoded protein: CASSGQGQGLGNSPLHF.

The V call is TRBV19, the J call TRBJ1-6, with unresolved D. CDR3 size: 14 residues. Germline assignment: CDR1 LNHDA and CDR2 SQIVND (reference sequence). V shed 2 bases and J shed 8 bases, with 10 bases lying between them. In nucleotides, the CDR3 is TGTGCCAGTAGTATATTTCGCGAGGATTCACCCCTCCACTTT. It encodes CASSIFREDSPLHF.

The sample holds a few counts of this clone. The chain uses TRBV30 and TRBJ1-2; possibly TRBD1 for D (5 bases). Germline V gene lookup returns CDR1 GTSNPN and CDR2 SVGIG (reference sequence). This CDR3 contains 14 residues. V lost 0 bases and J 4 bases, leaving 12 bases between the germline ends. For the CDR3, the DNA is TGTGCCTGGAGTGTATTCGGGGGAACCTATGGCTACACCTTC. Translating it yields CAWSVFGGTYGYTF. Using reference TRBV30 and TRBJ1-2 for the parts outside the CDR3, the full variable domain is SQTIHQWPATLVQPVGSPLSLECTVEGTSNPNLYWYRQAAGRGLQLLFYSVGIGQISSEVPQNLSASRPQDRQFILSSKKLLLSDSGFYLCAWSVFGGTYGYTFGSGTRLTVV.

The chain is built from TRBV29-1 and TRBJ2-2; D is undetermined. CDR1 is SQVTM and CDR2 is ANQGSEA in the germline V gene. The CDR3 is made up of 13 amino acids. Trimming pared 3 bases from V and 4 bases from J, leaving 9 bases between. CDR3 sequence: CSVDAVGTGELFF. CDR3 nucleotide sequence: TGCAGCGTTGACGCTGTCGGCACCGGGGAGCTGTTTTTT.

V gene TRBV4-1 combines with J gene TRBJ2-5, with 8 bases aligning to TRBD1. V lost 4 bases, J lost 1 base, and 8 bases stayed unmatched. Germline CDR1 MGHRA, CDR2 YSYEKL. The CDR3 spans 16 residues. The CDR3, as DNA: TGCGCCAGCAGCCCTCACGGACAGGGTAGCCAAGAGACCCAGTACTTC. Amino acids: CASSPHGQGSQETQYF.

The chain has TRBV6-6 and TRBJ1-2, with D possibly matching TRBD1 (5 bases). From germline, CDR1 is MNHNY and CDR2 SVGAGI (reference sequence). Trimming removed 5 bases at V and 5 bases at J, with 9 bases between. The CDR3 loop spans 12 amino acids. Here the CDR3 DNA reads TGTGCCAGCAGTCCGAAGGGGTATGGCTACACCTTC. As protein: CASSPKGYGYTF.